These 21 T cell receptor beta chains share one sample of origin, sequenced in a study of cytomegalovirus exposure and HLA in healthy donors. Use of 60 Vbeta and 13 Jbeta primers characterized the PCR. Sequencing was performed with immunoSEQ multiplex PCR; in TCRdb, only in-frame clones are kept and a portion is missing. The sample lists 140,000 to 150,000 clones; approximately 73% were seen once. Sequenced material: PBMCs. Receptor source: a woman between 18 and 29 years old in good health and CMV-seronegative.

The V and J genes are TRBV18 and TRBJ1-1, with a weak D call TRBD1 (6 bases). CDR3 length equals 14 residues. Germline CDR1 and CDR2: KGHSH and LQKENI. The ends were cut back, 3 bases at V and 3 bases at J, with 11 bases in the middle. CDR3 sequence reads: CASSPGGADTEAFF. Written as DNA, the CDR3 is TGTGCCAGCTCACCGGGGGGGGCCGACACTGAAGCTTTCTTT.

This clone came up once. CDR3 in amino acids: CASSLLGGQGNIQYF. CDR3 coding DNA: TGTGCCAGCAGTTTATTAGGCGGACAGGGTAACATTCAGTACTTC. The chain recombines TRBV28 with TRBJ2-4, with 8 bases that match TRBD1. Germline-derived CDR1 and CDR2 are MDHEN and SYDVKM. The CDR3 is 15 amino acids. With 1 base clipped from V and 7 bases from J, the junction kept 6 bases outside the gene matches. Complete variable domain (other parts from reference TRBV28 and TRBJ2-4): DVKVTQSSRYLVKRTGEKVFLECVQDMDHENMFWYRQDPGLGLRLIYFSYDVKMKEKGDIPEGYSVSREKKERFSLILESASTNQTSMYLCASSLLGGQGNIQYFGAGTRLSVL.

The V gene is TRBV27, the J gene TRBJ2-7; 12 bases are shared with TRBD1. Germline V gene sequence: CDR1 MNHEY, CDR2 SMNVEV (reference sequence). The CDR3 spans 16 residues. Trimming took 6 bases from V and 4 from J; bases not matched to a gene: 10. The CDR3 DNA is TGTGCCAGCAGCCTACCGGGGACAGGGGGCGATTACGAGCAGTACGTC. This gives the protein CASSLPGTGGDYEQYV.

The gene calls are TRBV14 and TRBJ1-3; 7 bases map to TRBD1. Trimming removed 3 bases from V and 2 bases from J; junction bases left unmatched: 1. Germline assignment: CDR1 SGHDN and CDR2 FVKESK. The length of the CDR3 is 14 residues. This CDR3 reads CASSHRGTGNTIYF. The CDR3 DNA is TGTGCCAGCAGCCACAGGGGGACTGGAAACACCATATATTTT. The whole variable domain, filled in from reference TRBV14 and TRBJ1-3, reads EAGVTQFPSHSVIEKGQTVTLRCDPISGHDNLYWYRRVMGKEIKFLLHFVKESKQDESGMPNNRFLAERTGGTYSTLKVQPAELEDSGVYFCASSHRGTGNTIYFGEGSWLTVV.

This chain connects TRBV25-1 to TRBJ2-2; 7 bases line up with TRBD1. The CDR3 extends over 13 amino acids. The germline CDR1 and CDR2 sequences are MGHDK and SYGVNS. V shed 7 bases, J shed 4 bases, and the junction held 3 bases outside the gene matches. CDR3 in DNA: TGTGCCAGCAAGGCAGGGGGCACCGGGGAGCTGTTTTTT. This sequence encodes CASKAGGTGELFF. The whole variable domain, remainder taken from reference TRBV25-1 and TRBJ2-2, is EADIYQTPRYLVIGTGKKITLECSQTMGHDKMYWYQQDPGMELHLIHYSYGVNSTEKGDLSSESTVSRIRTEHFPLTLESARPSHTSQYLCASKAGGTGELFFGEGSRLTVL.

This clone occurred a few times. The chain couples TRBV7-2 to TRBJ2-3; TRBD2 agrees at 9 bases. This CDR3 is 15 amino acids long. V gave up 7 bases and J gave up 2 bases; unmatched junction bases: 7. Germline-derived CDR1 and CDR2 are SGHTA and FQGNSA. The CDR3 bases are TGTGCCAGCACCCCCAGCGGGGGGACCACAGATACGCAGTATTTT. Translation: CASTPSGGTTDTQYF.

The J gene is TRBJ2-1, the V gene TRBV4-1, with a tentative D call TRBD1 (5 bases). The CDR3 extends over 12 amino acids. Germline CDR1 reads MGHRA; CDR2 reads YSYEKL. V was pared by 4 bases and J by 5 bases, with 6 bases between. CDR3 protein: CASSLQDNEQFF. The CDR3 nucleotides read TGCGCCAGCAGCCTACAGGACAATGAGCAGTTCTTC.

For this clone: Other DNA variants within this sample encode the same CDR3. The J gene is TRBJ2-2, the V gene TRBV9; 7 bases line up with TRBD1. Germline V gene lookup returns CDR1 SGDLS and CDR2 YYNGEE. V trimming: 4 bases; J trimming: 5 bases; junction bases outside the gene matches: 2. The CDR3 runs to 13 residues. The CDR3 region is CASSPRGTGELFF. The CDR3 coding sequence is TGTGCCAGCAGCCCCAGGGGGACCGGGGAGCTGTTTTTT.

The chain recombines TRBV27 with TRBJ1-1, with 8 bases aligning to TRBD1. The CDR3 extends over 14 amino acids. Germline CDR1 MNHEY, CDR2 SMNVEV (reference sequence). J was trimmed by 1 base and V by 6 bases; bases with no gene match: 4. CDR3 coding DNA: TGTGCCAGCAGACCAGACAGGGGGAACACTGAAGCTTTCTTT. Residues: CASRPDRGNTEAFF.

The chain has TRBV5-4 and TRBJ2-7; 7 bases fit TRBD2. Germline V gene data show CDR1 as SGHNT and CDR2 as YYREEE (reference sequence). This CDR3 region has 13 residues. Trimming took 3 bases from V and 3 from J; bases not matched to a gene: 3. This CDR3 is CASSSAGDYEQYV. CDR3 nucleotides: TGTGCCAGCAGCTCCGCGGGGGACTACGAGCAGTACGTC.

CDR3 amino acids: CASSVGLASTDTQYF. Written as DNA, the CDR3 is TGTGCCAGCAGCGTAGGGCTAGCGAGCACAGATACGCAGTATTTT. V is TRBV9 and J is TRBJ2-3; D might be TRBD2 (6 bases). Looked up from germline, CDR1 is SGDLS and CDR2 is YYNGEE. The germline V and J ends were trimmed by 0 bases and 0 bases, with 8 bases remaining between them. The CDR3 contains 15 residues.

This rearrangement joins TRBV2 to TRBJ1-4; perhaps TRBD1 as D (6 bases). CDR1 and CDR2 from the germline V gene are SNHLY and FYNNEI. Trimming took 4 bases from V and 5 from J, leaving 14 bases between them. This CDR3 is 15 amino acids long. CDR3 DNA: TGTGCCAGCAGTGGGGGAAGGACAGCAAATGAAAAACTGTTTTTT. It specifies CASSGGRTANEKLFF.

The chain carries TRBV4-3 and TRBJ1-2; D call uncertain. CDR1 and CDR2 (germline): LGHNA, YSLEER. The CDR3 runs 16 residues. Trimming removed 0 bases from V and 6 bases from J, with 17 bases in between. The CDR3 DNA follows: TGCGCCAGCAGCCAAGATCTCGTCACAGCCGGTCATGGCTACACCTTC. Translated: CASSQDLVTAGHGYTF.

In its sample, this clone was seen a few times. The J gene is TRBJ1-1, the V gene TRBV28; weak D call: TRBD1 (6 bases). The CDR3 has 15 amino acids. V gave up 5 bases and J gave up 6 bases, with 19 bases separating them. CDR1 and CDR2 from the germline V gene are MDHEN and SYDVKM. The CDR3 spells CASSPQSTGSPEAFF. CDR3 nucleotide sequence: TGTGCCAGCAGTCCACAATCTACAGGGTCCCCTGAAGCTTTCTTT.

This clone was found once. This chain joins TRBV5-4 and TRBJ2-1; weak D call: TRBD2 (5 bases). Germline CDR1 SGHNT, CDR2 YYREEE (reference sequence). The CDR3 has 15 amino acids. Trimming shortened V by 0 bases and J by 6 bases, and 13 bases separated the two germline ends. The CDR3 DNA is TGTGCCAGCAGCTTGGTCCTAGCCGAAGGCAATGAGCAGTTCTTC. The encoded protein is CASSLVLAEGNEQFF. Full variable domain (missing parts from reference TRBV5-4 and TRBJ2-1): ETGVTQSPTHLIKTRGQQVTLRCSSQSGHNTVSWYQQALGQGPQFIFQYYREEENGRGNFPPRFSGLQFPNYSSELNVNALELDDSALYLCASSLVLAEGNEQFFGPGTRLTVL.

This rearrangement joins TRBV7-2 to TRBJ2-7; the match to TRBD1 covers 8 bases. Germline CDR1 is SGHTA and CDR2 is FQGNSA. V gave up 5 bases and J gave up 3 bases; unmatched junction bases: 6. This CDR3 is built from 14 residues. The CDR3 sequence: CASSRAGTGYEQYV. DNA of the CDR3: TGTGCCAGCAGCCGCGCCGGGACAGGCTACGAGCAGTACGTC.

The chain links TRBV7-6 to TRBJ1-1; D possibly corresponds to TRBD1 (6 bases). With 4 bases removed from V and 5 bases from J, the gap between germline ends came to 11 bases. The CDR3 length is 13 residues. Germline V lookup: CDR1 SGHVS, CDR2 FNYEAQ. As DNA, the CDR3 is TGTGCCAGCAGCTCACAGGGAGGGACTGAAGCTTTCTTT. Protein: CASSSQGGTEAFF.

This clone has only a few counts. The gene calls are TRBV29-1 and TRBJ1-4; the D gene is possibly TRBD1 (6 bases). Trimming stripped 7 bases from V and 4 bases from J, with 10 bases between. The germline V gene has CDR1 SQVTM and CDR2 ANQGSEA. The length of the CDR3 is 12 residues. The CDR3 loop reads CSAGHFNEKLFF. As DNA, the CDR3 is TGCAGCGCGGGACATTTTAATGAAAAACTGTTTTTT.

The V gene is TRBV5-1, the J gene TRBJ2-1, with 7 bases aligning to TRBD2. V shed 5 bases and J 4 bases; nucleotides not matched to a gene: 9. This CDR3 is built from 15 residues. Germline V gene lookup returns CDR1 SGHRS and CDR2 YFSETQ. The CDR3 here is CASRNERDGYNEQFF. CDR3 DNA: TGCGCCAGCAGAAATGAGCGGGACGGGTACAATGAGCAGTTCTTC. Drawing the rest from reference TRBV5-1 and TRBJ2-1, the complete variable domain is KAGVTQTPRYLIKTRGQQVTLSCSPISGHRSVSWYQQTPGQGLQFLFEYFSETQRNKGNFPGRFSGRQFSNSRSEMNVSTLELGDSALYLCASRNERDGYNEQFFGPGTRLTVL.

In regard to this clone: Germline and junction disagree at one end, which may indicate a read error. The chain uses TRBV7-3 and TRBJ2-6, with 7 bases that match TRBD1. The CDR3 extends over 21 amino acids. Per the germline V gene, CDR1 is SGHTA and CDR2 is FQGTGA. CDR3 sequence reads: CASSFPGRRGQSNSGANGLTF. CDR3 coding DNA: TGTGCCAGCAGCTTCCCTGGGCGTAGGGGACAGTCAAACTCTGGGGCCAACGGCCTGACTTTC.

The V gene is TRBV28, the J gene TRBJ1-1; 9 bases map to TRBD1. The V gene end was trimmed by 1 base and the J gene end by 8 bases; junction bases not matched to a gene: 14. From germline, CDR1 is MDHEN and CDR2 SYDVKM. This CDR3 spans 17 amino acids. The CDR3 sequence is CASSLLGQGGRPFEAFF. The CDR3 DNA reads as TGTGCCAGCAGTTTATTGGGACAGGGTGGGAGACCCTTCGAAGCTTTCTTT.